The TCR beta chain under discussion was sequenced for a study of cytomegalovirus exposure and HLA in healthy donors. The PCR used 60 Vbeta and 13 Jbeta primers. Only in-frame clones appear in the TCRdb table, and some are missing; sequencing was by immunoSEQ multiplex PCR. Of approximately 93,000 clones listed, approximately 80% were seen once; the top ten hold more than 2.5%. Study results and caveats: There were over 150 TCR beta chains listed as cytomegalovirus-associated.

Germline V gene sequence: CDR1 LGHNT, CDR2 FRNRAP. Trimming removed 3 bases at V and 7 bases at J, with 19 bases between. This CDR3 has 15 amino acids. Comment on this clone: The antigen remains unidentified.

Specimen: PBMCs. This sequence originates from a male donor in good health and CMV-seropositive. J is TRBJ2-7 and V is TRBV12-5; D might be TRBD1 (5 bases). The CDR3 coding sequence is TGTGCTAGTGGTTTAGCCGGACACCGTTTGTGGGAGCAGTACTTC. Its translation is CASGLAGHRLWEQYF.